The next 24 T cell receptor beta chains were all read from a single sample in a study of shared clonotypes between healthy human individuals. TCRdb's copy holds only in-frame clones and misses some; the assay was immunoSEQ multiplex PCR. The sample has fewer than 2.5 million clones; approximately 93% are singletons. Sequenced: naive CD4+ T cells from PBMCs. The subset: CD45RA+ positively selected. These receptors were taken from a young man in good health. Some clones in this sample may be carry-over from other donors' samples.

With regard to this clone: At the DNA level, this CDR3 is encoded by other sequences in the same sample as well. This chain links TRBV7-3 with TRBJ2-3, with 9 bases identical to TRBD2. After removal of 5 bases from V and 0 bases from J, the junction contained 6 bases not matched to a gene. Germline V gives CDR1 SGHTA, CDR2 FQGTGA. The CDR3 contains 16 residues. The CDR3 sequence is CASSPGLAPSTDTQYF. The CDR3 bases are TGTGCCAGCAGCCCAGGACTAGCGCCTAGCACAGATACGCAGTATTTT.

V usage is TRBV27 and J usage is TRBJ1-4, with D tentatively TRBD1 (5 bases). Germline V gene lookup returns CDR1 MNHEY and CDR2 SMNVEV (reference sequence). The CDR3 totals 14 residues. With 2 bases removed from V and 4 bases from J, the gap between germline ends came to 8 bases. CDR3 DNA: TGTGCCAGCAGTTTAGGGGCGATTAATGAAAAACTGTTTTTT. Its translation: CASSLGAINEKLFF.

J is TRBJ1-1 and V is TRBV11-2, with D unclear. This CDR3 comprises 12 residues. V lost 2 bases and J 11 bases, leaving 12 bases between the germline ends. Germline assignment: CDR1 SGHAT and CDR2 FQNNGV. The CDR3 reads CASSLTPLRAFF. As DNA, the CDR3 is TGTGCCAGCAGCTTAACCCCCCTCAGGGCTTTCTTT.

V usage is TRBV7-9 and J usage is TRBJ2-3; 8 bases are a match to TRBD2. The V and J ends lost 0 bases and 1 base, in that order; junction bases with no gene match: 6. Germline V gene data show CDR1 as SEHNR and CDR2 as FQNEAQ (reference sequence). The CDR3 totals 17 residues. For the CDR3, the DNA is TGTGCCAGCAGCTTAGCGCAGTCTAGCGGGCGCACAGATACGCAGTATTTT. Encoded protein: CASSLAQSSGRTDTQYF.

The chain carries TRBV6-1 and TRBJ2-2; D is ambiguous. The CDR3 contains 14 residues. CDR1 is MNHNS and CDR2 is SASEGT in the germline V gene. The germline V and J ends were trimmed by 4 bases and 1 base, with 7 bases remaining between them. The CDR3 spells CASSVGRNTGELFF. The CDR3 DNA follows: TGTGCCAGCAGTGTAGGCAGGAACACCGGGGAGCTGTTTTTT.

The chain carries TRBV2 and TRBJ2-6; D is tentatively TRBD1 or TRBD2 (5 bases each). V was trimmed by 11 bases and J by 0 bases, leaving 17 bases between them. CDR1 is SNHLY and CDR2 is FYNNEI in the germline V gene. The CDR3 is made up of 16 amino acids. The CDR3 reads CAVPFGGNSGANVLTF. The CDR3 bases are TGTGCCGTTCCTTTTGGGGGAAACTCTGGGGCCAACGTCCTGACTTTC.

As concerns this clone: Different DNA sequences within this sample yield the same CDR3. CDR3 bases: TGCGCCAGCAGCTTGGGGAGTAATGAAAAACTGTTTTTT. Its protein product is CASSLGSNEKLFF. This rearrangement joins TRBV5-1 to TRBJ1-4; D remains unclear. This CDR3 has 13 residues. V lost 0 bases, J lost 4 bases, and 4 bases lay in between. Germline V gene sequence: CDR1 SGHRS, CDR2 YFSETQ.

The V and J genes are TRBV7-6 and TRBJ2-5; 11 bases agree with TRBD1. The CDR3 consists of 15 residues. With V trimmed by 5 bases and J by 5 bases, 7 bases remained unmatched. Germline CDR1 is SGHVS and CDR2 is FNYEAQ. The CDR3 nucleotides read TGTGCCAGCAGCCCCGGGACAGGGGGTGGGGAGACCCAGTACTTC. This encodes CASSPGTGGGETQYF. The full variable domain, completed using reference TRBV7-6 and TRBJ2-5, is GAGVSQSPRYKVTKRGQDVALRCDPISGHVSLYWYRQALGQGPEFLTYFNYEAQQDKSGLPNDRFSAERPEGSISTLTIQRTEQRDSAMYRCASSPGTGGGETQYFGPGTRLLVL.

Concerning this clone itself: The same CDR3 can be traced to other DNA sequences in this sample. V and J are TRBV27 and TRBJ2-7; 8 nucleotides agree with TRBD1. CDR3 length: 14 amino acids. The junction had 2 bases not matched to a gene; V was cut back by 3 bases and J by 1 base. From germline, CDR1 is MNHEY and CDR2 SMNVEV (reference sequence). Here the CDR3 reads CASSFRTGSYEQYF. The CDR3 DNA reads TGTGCCAGCAGTTTTAGGACAGGGTCCTACGAGCAGTACTTC.

This CDR3 is CASSQEETSSYEQYF. The CDR3 region has the DNA TGCGCCAGCAGCCAAGAGGAGACCAGCTCCTACGAGCAGTACTTC. V is TRBV4-1 and J is TRBJ2-7; D is undetermined. The CDR3 length is 15 residues. V was pared by 0 bases and J by 0 bases, with 9 bases between. Germline-derived CDR1 and CDR2 are MGHRA and YSYEKL.

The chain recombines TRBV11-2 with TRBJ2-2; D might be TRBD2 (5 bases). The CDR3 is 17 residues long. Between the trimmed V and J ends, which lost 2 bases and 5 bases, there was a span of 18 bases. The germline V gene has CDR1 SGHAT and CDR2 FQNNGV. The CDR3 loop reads CASSLRDLASGTGELFF. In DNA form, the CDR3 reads TGTGCCAGCAGCTTAAGAGACTTAGCGAGTGGTACCGGGGAGCTGTTTTTT. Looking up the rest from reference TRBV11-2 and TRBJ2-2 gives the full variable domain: EAGVAQSPRYKIIEKRQSVAFWCNPISGHATLYWYQQILGQGPKLLIQFQNNGVVDDSQLPKDRFSAERLKGVDSTLKIQPAKLEDSAVYLCASSLRDLASGTGELFFGEGSRLTVL.

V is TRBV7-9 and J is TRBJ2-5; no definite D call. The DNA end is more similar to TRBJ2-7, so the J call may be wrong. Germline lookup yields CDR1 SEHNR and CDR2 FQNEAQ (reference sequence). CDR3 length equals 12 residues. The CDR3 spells CASSLTAYEQYF. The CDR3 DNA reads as TGTGCCAGCAGCTTAACAGCCTACGAGCAGTACTTC.

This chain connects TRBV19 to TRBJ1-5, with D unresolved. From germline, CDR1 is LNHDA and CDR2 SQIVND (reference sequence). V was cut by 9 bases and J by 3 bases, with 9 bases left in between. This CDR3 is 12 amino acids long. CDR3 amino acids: CASGINNQPQHF. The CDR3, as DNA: TGTGCCAGCGGCATTAACAATCAGCCCCAGCATTTT.

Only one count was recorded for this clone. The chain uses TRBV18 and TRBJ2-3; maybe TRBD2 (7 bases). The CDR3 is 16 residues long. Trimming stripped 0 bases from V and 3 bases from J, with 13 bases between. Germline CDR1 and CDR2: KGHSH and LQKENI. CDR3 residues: CASSPPGGAWTDTQYF. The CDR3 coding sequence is TGTGCCAGCTCACCACCGGGGGGGGCTTGGACAGATACGCAGTATTTT.

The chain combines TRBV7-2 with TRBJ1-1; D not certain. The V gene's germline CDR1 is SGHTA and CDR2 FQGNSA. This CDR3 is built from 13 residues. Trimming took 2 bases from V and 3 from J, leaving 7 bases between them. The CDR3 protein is CASSLNQDTEAFF. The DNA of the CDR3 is TGTGCCAGCAGCTTAAACCAGGACACTGAAGCTTTCTTT.

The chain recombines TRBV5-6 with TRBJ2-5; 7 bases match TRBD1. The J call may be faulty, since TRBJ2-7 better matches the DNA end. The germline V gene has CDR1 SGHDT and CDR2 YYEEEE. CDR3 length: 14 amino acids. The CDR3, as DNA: TGTGCCAGCAGGTCCGTGGGACAGTCGTACGAGCAGTACTTC. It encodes CASRSVGQSYEQYF.

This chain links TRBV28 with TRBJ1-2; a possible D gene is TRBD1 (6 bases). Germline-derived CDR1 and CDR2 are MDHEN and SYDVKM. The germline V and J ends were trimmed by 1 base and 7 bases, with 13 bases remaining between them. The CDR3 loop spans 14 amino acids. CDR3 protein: CASSLSAGAGGYTF. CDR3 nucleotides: TGTGCCAGCAGTTTATCGGCGGGGGCGGGTGGCTACACCTTC.

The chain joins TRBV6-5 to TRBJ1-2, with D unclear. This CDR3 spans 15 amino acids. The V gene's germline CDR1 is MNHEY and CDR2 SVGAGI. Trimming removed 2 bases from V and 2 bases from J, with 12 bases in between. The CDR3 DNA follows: TGTGCCAGCAGTTACGACGGCCCAGCCAACTATGGCTACACCTTC. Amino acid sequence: CASSYDGPANYGYTF.

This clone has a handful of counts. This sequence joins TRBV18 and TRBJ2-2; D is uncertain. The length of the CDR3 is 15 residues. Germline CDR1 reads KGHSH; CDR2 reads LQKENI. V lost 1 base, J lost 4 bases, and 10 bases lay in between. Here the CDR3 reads CASSPLGSGTGELFF. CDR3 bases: TGTGCCAGCTCACCACTAGGGTCCGGCACCGGGGAGCTGTTTTTT.

The CDR3 loop reads CATNGPGATGELFF. Here the CDR3 DNA reads TGTGCCACCAACGGCCCGGGGGCTACCGGGGAGCTGTTTTTT. V and J are TRBV19 and TRBJ2-2; D is perhaps TRBD1 or TRBD2 (6 bases each). Germline V gene lookup returns CDR1 LNHDA and CDR2 SQIVND (reference sequence). Deletions cut 10 bases from V and 5 bases from J, with 17 bases between. The CDR3 runs 14 residues.

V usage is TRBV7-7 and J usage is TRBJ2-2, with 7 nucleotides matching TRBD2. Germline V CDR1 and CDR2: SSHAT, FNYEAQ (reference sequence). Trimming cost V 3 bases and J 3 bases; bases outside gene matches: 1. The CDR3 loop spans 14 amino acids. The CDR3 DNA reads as TGTGCCAGCAGCTTTCTAGCGGACACCGGGGAGCTGTTTTTT. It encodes CASSFLADTGELFF.

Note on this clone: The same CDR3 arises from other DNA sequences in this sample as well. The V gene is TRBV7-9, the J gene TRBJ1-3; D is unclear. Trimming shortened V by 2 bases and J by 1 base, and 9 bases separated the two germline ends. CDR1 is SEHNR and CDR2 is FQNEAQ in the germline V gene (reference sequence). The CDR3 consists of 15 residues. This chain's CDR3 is CASSLSAGSGNTIYF. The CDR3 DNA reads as TGTGCCAGCAGCTTAAGCGCAGGATCTGGAAACACCATATATTTT.

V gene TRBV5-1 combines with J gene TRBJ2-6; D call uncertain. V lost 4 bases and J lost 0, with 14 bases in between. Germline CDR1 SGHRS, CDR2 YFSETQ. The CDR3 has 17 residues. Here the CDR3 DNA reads TGCGCCAGCAGCCCCCTTGGGGTTCCCTCTGGGGCCAACGTCCTGACTTTC. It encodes CASSPLGVPSGANVLTF. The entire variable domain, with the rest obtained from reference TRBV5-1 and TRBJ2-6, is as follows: KAGVTQTPRYLIKTRGQQVTLSCSPISGHRSVSWYQQTPGQGLQFLFEYFSETQRNKGNFPGRFSGRQFSNSRSEMNVSTLELGDSALYLCASSPLGVPSGANVLTFGAGSRLTVL.

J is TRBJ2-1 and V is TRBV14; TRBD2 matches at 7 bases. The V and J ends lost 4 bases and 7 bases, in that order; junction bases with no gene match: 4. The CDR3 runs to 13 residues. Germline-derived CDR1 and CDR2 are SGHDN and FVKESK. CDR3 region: CASSPWEGNEQFF. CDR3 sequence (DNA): TGTGCCAGCAGCCCGTGGGAGGGGAATGAGCAGTTCTTC. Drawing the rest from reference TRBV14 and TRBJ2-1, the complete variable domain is EAGVTQFPSHSVIEKGQTVTLRCDPISGHDNLYWYRRVMGKEIKFLLHFVKESKQDESGMPNNRFLAERTGGTYSTLKVQPAELEDSGVYFCASSPWEGNEQFFGPGTRLTVL.